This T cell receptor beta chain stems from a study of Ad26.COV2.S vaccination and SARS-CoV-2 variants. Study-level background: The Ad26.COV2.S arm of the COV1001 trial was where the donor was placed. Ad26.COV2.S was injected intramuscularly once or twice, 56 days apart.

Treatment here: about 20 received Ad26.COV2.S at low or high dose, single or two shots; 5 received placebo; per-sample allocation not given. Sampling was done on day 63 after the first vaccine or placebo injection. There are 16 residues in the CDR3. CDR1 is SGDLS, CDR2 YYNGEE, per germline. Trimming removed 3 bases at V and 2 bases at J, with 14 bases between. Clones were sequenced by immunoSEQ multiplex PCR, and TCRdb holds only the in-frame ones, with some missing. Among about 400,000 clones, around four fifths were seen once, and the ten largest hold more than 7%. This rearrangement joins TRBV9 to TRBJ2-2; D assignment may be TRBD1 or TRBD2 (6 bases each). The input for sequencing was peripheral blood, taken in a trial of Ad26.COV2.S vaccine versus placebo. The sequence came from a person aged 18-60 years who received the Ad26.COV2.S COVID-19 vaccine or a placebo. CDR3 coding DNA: TGTGCCAGCAGCGCCGGGGGCAGGGGAAACACCGGGGAGCTGTTTTTT. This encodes CASSAGGRGNTGELFF.